This T cell receptor beta chain was documented in a study of blood T cell repertoires in COVID-19. Study-level information: Whether acute or convalescent, the COVID-19 samples came from the United States, Italy and Spain. The cDNA or gDNA used as material had been derived from T cells, B-cell-depleted T cells, or PBMCs.

As handled by the study authors: Amplification from reference gene primers served as the basis for estimated nucleated cell counts. TCRdb's copy holds only in-frame clones and misses some; the assay was immunoSEQ multiplex PCR. Clonal size and the V and J genes are those of that table, whereas D and trimming came from the DNA. The sample lists more than 200,000 clones, approximately 79% seen once, with over 3% in the top ten. The CDR3 is 14 residues long. The V end lost 0 bases, the J end lost 8 bases, and 14 bases lay between the germline ends. The V gene's germline CDR1 is SGHKS and CDR2 YYEKEE (reference sequence).

Input material: peripheral blood. This TCR was sampled from a woman between 35 and 50 years old with active or convalescent COVID-19. The chain recombines TRBV5-5 with TRBJ1-1; a possible D gene is TRBD1 (6 bases). In DNA form, the CDR3 reads TGTGCCAGCAGCTTGGCCAGGGGAGAAGGGGAAGCTTTCTTT. The encoded protein is CASSLARGEGEAFF. The whole variable domain, filled in from reference TRBV5-5 and TRBJ1-1, reads DAGVTQSPTHLIKTRGQQVTLRCSPISGHKSVSWYQQVLGQGPQFIFQYYEKEERGRGNFPDRFSARQFPNYSSELNVNALLLGDSALYLCASSLARGEGEAFFGQGTRLTVV.